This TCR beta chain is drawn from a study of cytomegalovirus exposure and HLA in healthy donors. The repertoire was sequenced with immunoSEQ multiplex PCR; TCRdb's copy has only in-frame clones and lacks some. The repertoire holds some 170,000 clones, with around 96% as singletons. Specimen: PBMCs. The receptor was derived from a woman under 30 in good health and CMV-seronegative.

This CDR3 reads CASSRHSSGNTIYF. The CDR3 DNA is TGTGCCAGCAGCCGACACAGCTCTGGAAACACCATATATTTT. V usage is TRBV7-2 and J usage is TRBJ1-3, with D unresolved. The germline V gene encodes CDR1 SGHTA and CDR2 FQGNSA. The CDR3 totals 14 residues. Trimming left V 5 bases short and J 0 bases short, with 8 bases between.